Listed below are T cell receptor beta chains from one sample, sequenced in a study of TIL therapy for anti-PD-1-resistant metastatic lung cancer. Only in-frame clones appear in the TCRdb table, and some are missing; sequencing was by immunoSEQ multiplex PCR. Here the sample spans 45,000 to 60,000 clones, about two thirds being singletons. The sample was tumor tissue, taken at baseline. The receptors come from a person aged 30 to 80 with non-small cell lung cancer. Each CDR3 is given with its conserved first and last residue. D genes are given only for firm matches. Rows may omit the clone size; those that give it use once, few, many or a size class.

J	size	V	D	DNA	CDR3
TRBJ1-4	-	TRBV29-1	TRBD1	TGCAGCGTTCGGGGACAGGGTAATGAAAAACTGTTTTTT	CSVRGQGNEKLFF
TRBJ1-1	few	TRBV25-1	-	TGTGCCAGCAGTGCCACGCGAACTGAAGCTTTCTTT	CASSATRTEAFF
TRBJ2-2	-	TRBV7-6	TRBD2	TGTGCCAGCGGGGGGACTAGGAACACCGGGGAGCTGTTTTTT	CASGGTRNTGELFF
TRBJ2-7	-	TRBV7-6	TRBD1	TGTGCCAGCAGCTTAGGCGGGACAGGGGGCTCCTACGAGCAGTACTTC	CASSLGGTGGSYEQYF
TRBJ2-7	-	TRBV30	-	TGTGCCTGGACTATCGGAATAGACTCCTACGAGCAGTACTTC	CAWTIGIDSYEQYF
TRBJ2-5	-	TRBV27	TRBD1	TGTGCCAGCAGTAGGGACAGGGGAGAGACCCAGTACTTC	CASSRDRGETQYF
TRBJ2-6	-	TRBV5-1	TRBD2	TGCGCCAGCAGCTTGGAGGAGGCGGGAGCCTCTGGGGCCAACGTCCTGACTTTC	CASSLEEAGASGANVLTF
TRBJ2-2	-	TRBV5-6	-	TGTGCCAGCAGCACCGGTTTGGGGGGGCGTATCGGGGAGCTGTTTTTT	CASSTGLGGRIGELFF
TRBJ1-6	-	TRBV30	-	TGTGCCTGGAGGGAGGGCCTCGCCAATTCACCCCTCCACTTT	CAWREGLANSPLHF
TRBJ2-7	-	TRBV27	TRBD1	TGTGCCAGCAGTTCTGCAGGACAGGGCTCCTACGAGCAGTACTTC	CASSSAGQGSYEQYF
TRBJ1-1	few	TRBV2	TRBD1	TGTGCCAGCACTCTTTCAGGGGGGGCGAACACTGAAGCTTTCTTT	CASTLSGGANTEAFF
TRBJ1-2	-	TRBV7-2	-	TGTGCCAGCAGCTTAGGTGAGGGAGCTAACTATGGCTACACCTTC	CASSLGEGANYGYTF
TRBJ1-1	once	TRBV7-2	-	TGTGCCAGCCGGTACTTGAACACTGAAGCTTTCTTT	CASRYLNTEAFF
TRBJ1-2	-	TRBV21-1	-	TGTGCCATTAAGTGGACAGGGAATGGCTACACCTTC	CAIKWTGNGYTF
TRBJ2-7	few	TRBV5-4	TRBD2	TGTGCCAGCAGCCGGGGACTAGCGGGAGTCTCCTACGAGCAGTACTTC	CASSRGLAGVSYEQYF
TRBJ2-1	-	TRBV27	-	TGTGCCAGCAAAAAGAGGACAGATCATCATGAGCAGTTCTTC	CASKKRTDHHEQFF
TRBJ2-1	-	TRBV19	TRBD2	TGTGCCAGTAGTATCATCGGGACTAGCGGGAGATATGAGCAGTTCTTC	CASSIIGTSGRYEQFF
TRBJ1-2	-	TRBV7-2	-	TGTGCCAGCAAGTTGGGGCGGGATGGCTACACCTTC	CASKLGRDGYTF
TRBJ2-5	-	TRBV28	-	TGTGCCAGCAGTTACAATCCGCGGTTACTAGAGGCGAGGGAGACCCAGTACTTC	CASSYNPRLLEARETQYF
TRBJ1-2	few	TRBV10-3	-	TGTGCCATCGCGAGAAGGGCAGAGGGTAATGGCTACACCTTC	CAIARRAEGNGYTF
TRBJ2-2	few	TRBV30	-	TGTGCCTGGAGTGGCAGCCGGACCGGGGAGCTGTTTTTT	CAWSGSRTGELFF
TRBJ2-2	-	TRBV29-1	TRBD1	TGCAGCGTGGCCGATGCGGGACAGGGGAACACCGGGGAGCTGTTTTTT	CSVADAGQGNTGELFF
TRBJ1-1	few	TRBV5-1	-	TGCGCCAGCAGCCGCCAGACCTGGGACACTGAAGCTTTCTTT	CASSRQTWDTEAFF
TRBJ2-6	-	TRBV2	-	TGTGCCAGCAGTGAATTGCGGTCTGGGGCCAACGTCCTGACTTTC	CASSELRSGANVLTF
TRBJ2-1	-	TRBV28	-	TGTGCCAGCAACGGAAAGGGCTACAATGAGCAGTTCTTC	CASNGKGYNEQFF
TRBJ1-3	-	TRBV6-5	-	TGTGCCAGCAAAGGGACACCCTCTGGAAACACCATATATTTT	CASKGTPSGNTIYF
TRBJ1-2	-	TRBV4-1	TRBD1	TGCGCCAGCAGCCATTACGACAGGGGTGATGGCTACACCTTC	CASSHYDRGDGYTF
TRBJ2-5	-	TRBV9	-	TGTGCCAGCAGCAAGTGGGGGATACAAGAGACCCAGTACTTC	CASSKWGIQETQYF
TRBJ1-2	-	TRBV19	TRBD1	TGTGCCAGTAGGAGAGAGGACAGGCGGTATGGCTACACCTTC	CASRREDRRYGYTF
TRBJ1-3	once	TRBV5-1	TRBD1	TGCGCCAGCAGCTTAGACAGGGGAGGAAACACCATATATTTT	CASSLDRGGNTIYF
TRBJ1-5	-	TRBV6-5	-	TGTGCCAGCAGTGAGGAAAGCAATCAGCCCCAGCATTTT	CASSEESNQPQHF
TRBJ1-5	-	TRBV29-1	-	TGCAGCGTTAGCCAAGAGGTGGGCAATCAGCCCCAGCATTTT	CSVSQEVGNQPQHF
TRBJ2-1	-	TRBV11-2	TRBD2	TGTGCCAGCAGCTTATCCGGGCGGGAGGAGCAGTTCTTC	CASSLSGREEQFF
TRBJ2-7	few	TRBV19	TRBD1	TGTGCCAGTAGTAAGGGGACAGACATGTTCTACGAGCAGTACTTC	CASSKGTDMFYEQYF
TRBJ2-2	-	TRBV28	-	TGTGCCAGCAGTCCTCCACTACTAGGGACCGGGGAGCTGTTTTTT	CASSPPLLGTGELFF
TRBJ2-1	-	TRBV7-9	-	TGTGCCAGCATCCCACTGGGGTACAAGAATGAGCAGTTCTTC	CASIPLGYKNEQFF
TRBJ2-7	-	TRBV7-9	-	TGTGCCAGCAGCTTAGCGGGACTGCGGGAGCAGTACTTC	CASSLAGLREQYF
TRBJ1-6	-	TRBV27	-	TGTGCCAGCACCTTTAGCGGACGAGGCTCACCCCTCCACTTT	CASTFSGRGSPLHF
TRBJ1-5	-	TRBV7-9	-	TGTGCCAGCACTGGACAGCACAATCAGCCCCAGCATTTT	CASTGQHNQPQHF
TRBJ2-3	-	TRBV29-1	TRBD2	TGCAGCTCGAGACTAGCGTTAGATACGCAGTATTTT	CSSRLALDTQYF
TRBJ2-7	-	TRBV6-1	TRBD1	TGTGCCAGCAAGGTGCAGGGGGACAGAGGTTACGAGCAGTACTTC	CASKVQGDRGYEQYF
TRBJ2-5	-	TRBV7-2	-	TGTGCCAGCAGCTTACTCTTCGAAGGACTCGGGGAGACCCAGTACTTC	CASSLLFEGLGETQYF